Below, 22 T cell receptor beta chains from the same sample are listed, as sequenced in a study of T cells in localized non-small cell lung cancer. Sequencing was performed with immunoSEQ multiplex PCR; in TCRdb, only in-frame clones are kept and a portion is missing. The data contain tens of thousands of clones, around 89% of them singletons. The sample in question was peripheral blood, obtained before any cancer treatment. These receptors all stem from a woman between 40 and 69 years old with stage I squamous cell lung carcinoma.

The rearrangement links TRBV6-1 to TRBJ1-2; unclear D gene. This CDR3 contains 13 residues. Trimming took 1 base from V and 8 from J, leaving 11 bases between them. Germline CDR1 reads MNHNS; CDR2 reads SASEGT. DNA of the CDR3: TGTGCCAGCAGTGAAGGCCCTAGCTGGGGCTACACCTTC. Its translation: CASSEGPSWGYTF.

This clone appeared a single time. The chain carries TRBV5-8 and TRBJ1-1; 10 positions agree with TRBD1. CDR1 is SGHTS and CDR2 is YDEGEE in the germline V gene. The CDR3 sequence is 15 residues long. The V segment lost 5 bases and the J segment 0 bases; nucleotides outside the gene matches: 4. The DNA of the CDR3 is TGTGCCAGCAGTAAGGGACAGGGGTTGAACACTGAAGCTTTCTTT. Protein: CASSKGQGLNTEAFF.

The chain employs TRBV29-1 and TRBJ2-2, with D perhaps TRBD2 (6 bases). Looked up from germline, CDR1 is SQVTM and CDR2 is ANQGSEA. This CDR3 spans 15 amino acids. V lost 4 bases and J lost 7, with 19 bases in between. The CDR3, as DNA: TGCAGCGTTGGGGGACTGGGGACGGGGAGCGGGGAGCTGTTTTTT. It is translated as CSVGGLGTGSGELFF.

This chain joins TRBV2 and TRBJ2-5; D is ambiguous. The CDR3 contains 13 residues. Per germline, CDR1 SNHLY and CDR2 FYNNEI. Trimming cost V 3 bases and J 5 bases, with 10 bases left between them. DNA for the CDR3: TGTGCCAGCAGTGATTTCGTGGGGGAGACCCAGTACTTC. This sequence encodes CASSDFVGETQYF.

The chain uses TRBV14 and TRBJ1-2; unclear D gene. The CDR3 sequence is 13 residues long. V lost 4 bases and J 8 bases, leaving 14 bases between the germline ends. Germline CDR1 is SGHDN and CDR2 is FVKESK. The CDR3 loop reads CASSLGPPAGYTF. The CDR3 nucleotides are TGTGCCAGCAGCCTCGGACCGCCGGCGGGCTACACCTTC. Together with reference TRBV14 and TRBJ1-2, the CDR3 gives the full variable domain: EAGVTQFPSHSVIEKGQTVTLRCDPISGHDNLYWYRRVMGKEIKFLLHFVKESKQDESGMPNNRFLAERTGGTYSTLKVQPAELEDSGVYFCASSLGPPAGYTFGSGTRLTVV.

This clone was found a few times. The gene calls are TRBV5-1 and TRBJ2-2; D ambiguous. The CDR3 loop spans 14 amino acids. V was clipped by 0 bases and J by 0 bases, with 3 bases between them. Germline-derived CDR1 and CDR2 are SGHRS and YFSETQ. The CDR3 sequence: CASSLGANTGELFF. The DNA for the CDR3 is TGCGCCAGCAGCTTGGGTGCGAACACCGGGGAGCTGTTTTTT.

The rearrangement links TRBV4-1 to TRBJ2-1; the match to TRBD2 covers 11 bases. The CDR3 consists of 15 residues. The junction had 3 bases not matched to a gene; V was cut back by 1 base and J by 7 bases. Germline V lookup: CDR1 MGHRA, CDR2 YSYEKL. Here the CDR3 reads CASSQATSGANEQFF. DNA for the CDR3: TGCGCCAGCAGCCAAGCGACTAGCGGGGCGAATGAGCAGTTCTTC.

The chain carries TRBV29-1 and TRBJ1-6; tentative D call: TRBD1 (6 bases). Germline values: CDR1 SQVTM, CDR2 ANQGSEA. The V end was cut by 4 bases, the J end by 8 bases, with 12 bases between. CDR3 length: 13 residues. The CDR3 sequence: CSVGGGLDSPLHF. The CDR3 DNA sequence: TGCAGCGTTGGAGGGGGGCTCGATTCACCCCTCCACTTT.

The rearrangement joins TRBV19 to TRBJ1-2, with D possibly TRBD1 on 6 matching bases. V was trimmed by 3 bases and J by 6 bases, leaving 17 bases between them. Germline values: CDR1 LNHDA, CDR2 SQIVND (reference sequence). The CDR3 length is 15 residues. The CDR3 reads CASSIRTQGRHGYTF. CDR3 bases: TGTGCCAGTAGTATCAGGACTCAGGGGAGGCATGGCTACACCTTC. The complete variable domain, with remaining parts taken from reference TRBV19 and TRBJ1-2, reads DGGITQSPKYLFRKEGQNVTLSCEQNLNHDAMYWYRQDPGQGLRLIYYSQIVNDFQKGDIAEGYSVSREKKESFPLTVTSAQKNPTAFYLCASSIRTQGRHGYTFGSGTRLTVV.

The chain uses TRBV9 and TRBJ2-5; possibly TRBD2 for D (5 bases). Trimming took off 0 bases at V and 1 base at J, with 13 bases between the two ends. Germline V gives CDR1 SGDLS, CDR2 YYNGEE. CDR3 length: 16 residues. In DNA, the CDR3 is TGTGCCAGCAGCGTAGGCATGGCTAGCTCCCAAGAGACCCAGTACTTC. This gives the protein CASSVGMASSQETQYF.

The chain has TRBV18 and TRBJ2-7; perhaps TRBD1 as D (5 bases). CDR3 length equals 14 residues. Trimming removed 0 bases at V and 2 bases at J, with 8 bases between. Looked up from germline, CDR1 is KGHSH and CDR2 is LQKENI. CDR3 amino acids: CASSPPQGTYEQYF. CDR3 bases: TGTGCCAGCTCACCACCCCAGGGCACCTACGAGCAGTACTTC. The whole variable domain, filled in from reference TRBV18 and TRBJ2-7, reads NAGVMQNPRHLVRRRGQEARLRCSPMKGHSHVYWYRQLPEEGLKFMVYLQKENIIDESGMPKERFSAEFPKEGPSILRIQQVVRGDSAAYFCASSPPQGTYEQYFGPGTRLTVT.

This clone is a singleton in its sample. The chain is built from TRBV11-2 and TRBJ2-3; maybe TRBD1 (5 bases). The V and J ends lost 4 bases and 0 bases respectively, with 20 bases between them. The CDR3 has 18 amino acids. CDR1 is SGHAT, CDR2 FQNNGV, per germline. CDR3 bases: TGTGCCAGCAGCTCCCTACCGACAGTTAGGCTGAGCACAGATACGCAGTATTTT. It translates to CASSSLPTVRLSTDTQYF.

The V and J genes are TRBV5-1 and TRBJ2-7; 9 nucleotides match TRBD1. Germline values: CDR1 SGHRS, CDR2 YFSETQ. The V and J ends lost 4 bases and 5 bases, in that order; junction bases with no gene match: 4. The CDR3 runs to 13 residues. Written as DNA, the CDR3 is TGCGCCAGCAGCCGGACAGGGGACCACGAGCAGTACTTC. Translated: CASSRTGDHEQYF.

The chain couples TRBV4-2 to TRBJ1-6; TRBD1 matches 8 bases. Germline V gives CDR1 LGHNA, CDR2 YNFKEQ. The CDR3 consists of 15 residues. Trimming cost V 0 bases and J 9 bases; bases outside gene matches: 4. The CDR3 nucleotides are TGTGCCAGCAGCCAAGAACGACAGGGGCGTTCACCCCTCCACTTT. As protein: CASSQERQGRSPLHF.

The chain links TRBV5-1 to TRBJ2-5, with unresolved D. Trimming took off 1 base at V and 1 base at J, with 11 bases between the two ends. The CDR3 is 15 amino acids. Looked up from germline, CDR1 is SGHRS and CDR2 is YFSETQ. CDR3 sequence (DNA): TGCGCCAGCAGCTTGAGTAACTCCTTCCAAGAGACCCAGTACTTC. Protein sequence: CASSLSNSFQETQYF.

The chain links TRBV7-3 to TRBJ1-1; D is unclear. V lost 2 bases and J lost 1, with 8 bases in between. There are 14 residues in the CDR3. Germline loops: CDR1 SGHTA, CDR2 FQGTGA. The CDR3 DNA sequence: TGTGCCAGCAGCTTAGTTGGGGAGAACACTGAAGCTTTCTTT. Translated, it gives CASSLVGENTEAFF.

The chain has TRBV2 and TRBJ2-3, with D uncertain. The CDR3 runs to 14 residues. With 4 bases removed from V and 0 bases from J, the gap between germline ends came to 8 bases. Germline CDR1 and CDR2: SNHLY and FYNNEI. CDR3 bases: TGTGCCAGCAGTGTAACAGCTAGCACAGATACGCAGTATTTT. It encodes CASSVTASTDTQYF.

V gene TRBV30 combines with J gene TRBJ1-5; D not resolved. The germline V gene has CDR1 GTSNPN and CDR2 SVGIG (reference sequence). The V and J ends lost 0 bases and 0 bases respectively, with 9 bases between them. The CDR3 runs to 15 residues. CDR3 in amino acids: CAWSVLTPSNQPQHF. CDR3 coding DNA: TGTGCCTGGAGTGTCTTGACACCTAGCAATCAGCCCCAGCATTTT.

The rearrangement uses TRBV2 and TRBJ1-2, with D unresolved. The CDR3 contains 13 residues. Germline V gene sequence: CDR1 SNHLY, CDR2 FYNNEI. V was clipped by 3 bases and J by 4 bases, with 9 bases between them. For the CDR3, the DNA is TGTGCCAGCAGTGAGGTGGTACGCTATGGCTACACCTTC. Translating it yields CASSEVVRYGYTF. Supplemented by reference TRBV2 and TRBJ1-2, the full variable domain reads EPEVTQTPSHQVTQMGQEVILRCVPISNHLYFYWYRQILGQKVEFLVSFYNNEISEKSEIFDDQFSVERPDGSNFTLKIRSTKLEDSAMYFCASSEVVRYGYTFGSGTRLTVV.

This chain links TRBV7-2 with TRBJ2-3; D is unclear. The CDR3 is 13 residues long. V lost 5 bases and J 0 bases, leaving 6 bases between the germline ends. Germline V lookup: CDR1 SGHTA, CDR2 FQGNSA. The chain's CDR3 is CASSRYSTDTQYF. For the CDR3, the DNA is TGTGCCAGCAGCCGGTATAGCACAGATACGCAGTATTTT.

The chain recombines TRBV27 with TRBJ1-1; weak D call: TRBD1 (6 bases). Germline V lookup: CDR1 MNHEY, CDR2 SMNVEV (reference sequence). This CDR3 is 15 amino acids long. With 8 bases removed from V and 0 bases from J, the gap between germline ends came to 16 bases. The CDR3 here is CASSPDRPLNTEAFF. The CDR3 DNA is TGTGCCAGCTCCCCGGACAGACCCCTGAACACTGAAGCTTTCTTT.

This chain joins TRBV5-1 and TRBJ2-5; 8 nucleotides line up with TRBD2. The ends lost 4 bases at V and 3 bases at J; junction bases unmatched: 11. This CDR3 region has 16 residues. The germline V gene has CDR1 SGHRS and CDR2 YFSETQ. The CDR3 reads CASSGGAGTRKETQYF. The CDR3 coding sequence is TGCGCCAGCAGCGGGGGGGCCGGGACTAGAAAAGAGACCCAGTACTTC. Based on the CDR3 plus reference TRBV5-1 and TRBJ2-5, the full variable domain is KAGVTQTPRYLIKTRGQQVTLSCSPISGHRSVSWYQQTPGQGLQFLFEYFSETQRNKGNFPGRFSGRQFSNSRSEMNVSTLELGDSALYLCASSGGAGTRKETQYFGPGTRLLVL.